The clone carrying this TCR beta chain was seen ten or more times. The antigen is not known. With 5 bases clipped from V and 0 bases from J, the junction kept 7 bases outside the gene matches. Germline CDR1 and CDR2: SEHNR and FQNEAQ (reference sequence). The CDR3 loop spans 16 amino acids. These data come from a study of T cell repertoires in cytomegalovirus infection. Study as a whole: Public TCR beta signature analysis indicated the presence of both CMV infection and matching HLA type.

Study findings and constraints: The cumulative frequency of public TCR beta families distinguished individuals who carried CMV together with the relevant HLA. Dominant in the ex vivo response were TCR beta clonotypes restricted by HLA-C and specific for CMV.

TCRdb independently ran MiXCR on the reads; one entry per CDR3 protein. The sample yields about 310,000 distinct CDR3 sequences, approximately 10% seen once. The TCR comes from a human donor in good health (CMV status not recorded). Some clones in this sample may be carry-over from other donors' samples. Sequencing used PBMCs. This chain connects TRBV7-9 to TRBJ1-3; 7 bases agree with TRBD1. CDR3 protein: CASSLRTGLSGNTIYF. The CDR3 DNA sequence: TGTGCCAGCAGCCTGAGGACAGGCCTCTCTGGAAACACCATATATTTT.